This T cell receptor beta chain was documented in a study of blood T cell repertoires in COVID-19 (dated by TCRdb to about 2020). For context, the study as a whole: Collaborator samples came from the United States, Italy and Spain and covered acute and convalescent phases of COVID-19. A freely available public database, intended as a resource for researchers studying the immune response to SARS-CoV-2, is where the repertoires were released. The prospective study material was composed of cDNA or gDNA derived from T cells, B-cell-depleted T cells, or PBMCs. HLA class I and class II types, where available, came from metadata supplied by the sample provider rather than from assay-based typing. The dataset comprised deeply sampled blood TCRbeta repertoires from subjects exposed to, actively infected with, or recovered from COVID-19. The sample metadata nearly always contained a de-identified subject ID, COVID-19 status, age in years and sex. Samples were obtained from the ongoing ImmuneRACE study (first 160 participants) and from about 1,300 subjects provided by 6 global collaborators. Paper-wide results and their limitations: How much clinical and demographic metadata was included differed by source and by participant, and the metadata was provided uncurated.

A word on this clone: The clone's antigen remains unknown. No base quality values were provided; no much bigger clone lies one nucleotide off.

TCRbeta CDR3 regions were amplified from genomic DNA using the immunoSEQ Assay, a bias-controlled multiplex PCR. Per the source publication's procedure: Within the assay, amplification of reference gene primers was used to estimate how many nucleated cells each sample contained. To quantify the absolute abundance of each unique TCRbeta CDR3 rearrangement, sequence reads were collapsed and filtered. For each sample, productive Simpson clonality was calculated as the square root of Simpson's diversity index across productive rearrangements. TCRdb took this table from immuneACCESS and kept in-frame rearrangements with V and J called. Such tables lack part of the clones; where checked against another copy, unresolved V genes explain under half of the gap, and the rest is unexplained. The V and J calls and clone size come from that table; D and trimming were worked out from the DNA. The sample profile shows hundreds of thousands of clones; just over 90% of them were found once. The ten largest clones capture approximately 2% of the sample.

Participants in the prospective study were enrolled through a virtual design, were aged 18 to 89 years, and lived in some 24 United States geographic areas. To assign participants to cohorts, the prospective study relied on clinical history that participants themselves reported in a screening survey and a study questionnaire. Recovered participants in ImmuneRACE Cohort 3 were defined by two consecutive negative NP/OP PCR tests, clearance by a healthcare professional, or resolution of symptoms. Mobile phlebotomists in the prospective study collected whole blood, serum and a nasopharyngeal or oropharyngeal swab from every participant. Over a roughly two-month period, participants in the prospective study had the option of providing additional blood draws and questionnaires. Before DNA extraction, blood samples from the prospective study were shipped at room temperature or frozen. The V and J ends are trimmed by 5 bases and 5 bases, leaving 18 bases between them. Looking up the germline V gene yields CDR1 SGHTA and CDR2 FQGNSA. The CDR3 starts with the cysteine, ends with the phenylalanine, and has 15 residues. The only DNA kept is the CDR3, 45 bases in frame from the first base.

This sequence originates from a woman between 18 and 29 years old who had recovered from COVID-19. The sequence joins TRBV7-2 to TRBJ1-1; the D gene lacks a confident call. Sequenced input: PBMCs or T cells enriched from blood (not recorded which). At the DNA level, the sequence is TGTGCCAGCAGCCTGGCGGGTGCGTTGGGTACTGAAGCTTTCTTT. This yields the protein CASSLAGALGTEAFF.